This T cell receptor (beta chain) was found in a study of blood T cell repertoires in COVID-19. Background on the study: Sites across the United States, Italy and Spain contributed samples from acute and convalescent COVID-19. PBMCs, B-cell-depleted T cells, or T cells were the source of the cDNA or gDNA that made up the material.

This clone has a handful of counts. The J segment lost 9 bases and the V segment lost 2 bases, leaving 2 bases of the junction unmatched. The germline V gene encodes CDR1 SGHTA and CDR2 FQGTGA. The CDR3 consists of 12 residues. Original handling: Reference gene primer amplification in the assay estimated nucleated cell counts. The table came from immunoSEQ multiplex PCR; TCRdb's copy has only in-frame clones and leaves some out. D and trimming come from the DNA, and the V and J calls and clone size come from that table. This table has fewer than 400,000 clones, around 80% appearing once. Sequenced: peripheral blood. The sequence was obtained from a man aged 30 to 39 with active or convalescent COVID-19. This chain uses TRBV7-3 with TRBJ1-1; TRBD1 aligns across 8 bases. DNA for the CDR3: TGTGCCAGCAGCTTATCAGGGGGCAAAGCTTTCTTT. Its translation: CASSLSGGKAFF.